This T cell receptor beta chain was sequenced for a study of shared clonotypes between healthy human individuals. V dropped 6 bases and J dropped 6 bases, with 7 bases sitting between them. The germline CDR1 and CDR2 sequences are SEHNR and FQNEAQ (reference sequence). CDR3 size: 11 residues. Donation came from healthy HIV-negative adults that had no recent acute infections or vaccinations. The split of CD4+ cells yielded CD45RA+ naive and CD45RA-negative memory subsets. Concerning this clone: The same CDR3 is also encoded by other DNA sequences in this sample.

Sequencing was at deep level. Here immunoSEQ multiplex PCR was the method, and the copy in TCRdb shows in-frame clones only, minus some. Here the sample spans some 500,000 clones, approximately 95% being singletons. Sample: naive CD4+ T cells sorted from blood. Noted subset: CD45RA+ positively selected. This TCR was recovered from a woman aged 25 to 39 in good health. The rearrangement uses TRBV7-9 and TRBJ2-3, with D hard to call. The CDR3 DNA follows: TGTGCCAGCAGTTTGAGGGATACGCAGTATTTT. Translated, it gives CASSLRDTQYF.